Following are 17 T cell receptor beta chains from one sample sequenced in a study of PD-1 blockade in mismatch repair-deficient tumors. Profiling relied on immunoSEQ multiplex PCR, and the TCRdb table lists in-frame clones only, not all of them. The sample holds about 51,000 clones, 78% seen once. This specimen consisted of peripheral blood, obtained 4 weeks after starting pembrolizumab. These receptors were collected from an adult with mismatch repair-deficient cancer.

The CDR3 region is CASSPKKVGTTNTGELFF. CDR3 sequence (DNA): TGTGCCAGCTCACCCAAAAAAGTGGGGACGACGAACACCGGGGAGCTGTTTTTT. The chain uses TRBV18 and TRBJ2-2; D may be TRBD1 or TRBD2 (5 bases each). Looked up from germline, CDR1 is KGHSH and CDR2 is LQKENI. This CDR3 spans 18 amino acids. V was pared by 3 bases and J by 0 bases, with 17 bases between.

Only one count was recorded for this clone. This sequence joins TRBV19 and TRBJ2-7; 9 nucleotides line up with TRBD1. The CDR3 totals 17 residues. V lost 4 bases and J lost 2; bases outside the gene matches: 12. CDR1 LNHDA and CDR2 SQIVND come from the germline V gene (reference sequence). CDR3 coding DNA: TGTGCCAGTAGTACTCCCGCCGGGACAGGGAGAGCCTACGAGCAGTACTTC. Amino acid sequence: CASSTPAGTGRAYEQYF.

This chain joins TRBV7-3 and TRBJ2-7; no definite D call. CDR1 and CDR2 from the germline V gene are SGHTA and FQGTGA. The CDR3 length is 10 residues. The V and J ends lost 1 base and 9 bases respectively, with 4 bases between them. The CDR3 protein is CASSLNPQYF. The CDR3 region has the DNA TGTGCCAGCAGCTTAAACCCGCAGTACTTC.

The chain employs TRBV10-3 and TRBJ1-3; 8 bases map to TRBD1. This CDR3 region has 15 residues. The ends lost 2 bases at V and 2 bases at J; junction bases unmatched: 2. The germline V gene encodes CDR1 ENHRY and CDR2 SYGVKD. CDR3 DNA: TGTGCCATCAGTGAGAGACAGGGGACTGGAAACACCATATATTTT. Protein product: CAISERQGTGNTIYF.

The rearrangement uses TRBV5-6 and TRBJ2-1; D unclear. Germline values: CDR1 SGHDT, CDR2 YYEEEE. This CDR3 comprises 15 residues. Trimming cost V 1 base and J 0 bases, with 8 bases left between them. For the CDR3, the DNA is TGTGCCAGCAGCTTGAACCCAGGCTCCTACAATGAGCAGTTCTTC. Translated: CASSLNPGSYNEQFF.

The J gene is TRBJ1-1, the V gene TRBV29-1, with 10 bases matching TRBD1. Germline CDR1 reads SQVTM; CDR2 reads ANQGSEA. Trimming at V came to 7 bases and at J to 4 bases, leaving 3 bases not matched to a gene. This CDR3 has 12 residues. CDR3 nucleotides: TGCAGCGCGGGACAGGGGAGCACTGAAGCTTTCTTT. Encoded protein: CSAGQGSTEAFF.

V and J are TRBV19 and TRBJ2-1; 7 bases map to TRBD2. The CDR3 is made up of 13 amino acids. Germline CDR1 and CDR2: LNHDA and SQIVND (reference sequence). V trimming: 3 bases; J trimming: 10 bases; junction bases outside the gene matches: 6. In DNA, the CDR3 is TGTGCCAGTAGTATTCGACTAGCCGAAGAGCAGTTCTTC. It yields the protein CASSIRLAEEQFF. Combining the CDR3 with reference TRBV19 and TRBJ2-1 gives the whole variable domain DGGITQSPKYLFRKEGQNVTLSCEQNLNHDAMYWYRQDPGQGLRLIYYSQIVNDFQKGDIAEGYSVSREKKESFPLTVTSAQKNPTAFYLCASSIRLAEEQFFGPGTRLTVL.

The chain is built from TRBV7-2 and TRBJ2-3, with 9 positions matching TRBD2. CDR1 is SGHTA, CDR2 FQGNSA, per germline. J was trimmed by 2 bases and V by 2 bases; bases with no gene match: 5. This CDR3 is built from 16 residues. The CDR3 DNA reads TGTGCCAGCAGCTTAAGCCGACTAGCGGACACAGATACGCAGTATTTT. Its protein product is CASSLSRLADTDTQYF.

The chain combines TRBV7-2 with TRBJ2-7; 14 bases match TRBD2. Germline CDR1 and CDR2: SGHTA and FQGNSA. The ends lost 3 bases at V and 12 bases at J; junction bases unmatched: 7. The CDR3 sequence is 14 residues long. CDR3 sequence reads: CASSLTSGGAGGYF. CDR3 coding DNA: TGTGCCAGCAGCTTGACTAGCGGGGGGGCCGGCGGGTACTTC.

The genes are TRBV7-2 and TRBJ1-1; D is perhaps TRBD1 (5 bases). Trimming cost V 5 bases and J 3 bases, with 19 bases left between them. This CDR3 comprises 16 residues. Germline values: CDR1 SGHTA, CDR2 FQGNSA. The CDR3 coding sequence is TGTGCCAGCAGCCTAAACGCTCCAGGGTGGGACACTGAAGCTTTCTTT. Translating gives CASSLNAPGWDTEAFF. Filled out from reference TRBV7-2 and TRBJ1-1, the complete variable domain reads GAGVSQSPSNKVTEKGKDVELRCDPISGHTALYWYRQSLGQGLEFLIYFQGNSAPDKSGLPSDRFSAERTGGSVSTLTIQRTQQEDSAVYLCASSLNAPGWDTEAFFGQGTRLTVV.

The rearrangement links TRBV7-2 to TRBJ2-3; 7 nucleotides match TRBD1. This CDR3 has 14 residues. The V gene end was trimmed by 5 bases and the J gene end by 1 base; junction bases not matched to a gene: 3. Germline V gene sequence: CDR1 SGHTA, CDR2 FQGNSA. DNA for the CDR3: TGTGCCAGCAGCACCGGACAGGGCACAGATACGCAGTATTTT. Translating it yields CASSTGQGTDTQYF.

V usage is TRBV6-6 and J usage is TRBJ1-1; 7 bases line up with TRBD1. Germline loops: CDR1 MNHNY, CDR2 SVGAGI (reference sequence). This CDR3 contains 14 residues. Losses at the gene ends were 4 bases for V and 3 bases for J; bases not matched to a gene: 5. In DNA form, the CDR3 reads TGTGCCAGCAGTTCAGGGGACAGCTACACTGAAGCTTTCTTT. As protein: CASSSGDSYTEAFF.

CDR3 region: CASSSTLTQYEQYF. Written as DNA, the CDR3 is TGTGCCAGTTCCTCGACTTTAACCCAATACGAGCAGTACTTC. V is TRBV25-1 and J is TRBJ2-7; the D is unclear. CDR3 length equals 14 residues. V lost 9 bases, J lost 4 bases, and 19 bases lay in between. CDR1 and CDR2 (germline): MGHDK, SYGVNS.

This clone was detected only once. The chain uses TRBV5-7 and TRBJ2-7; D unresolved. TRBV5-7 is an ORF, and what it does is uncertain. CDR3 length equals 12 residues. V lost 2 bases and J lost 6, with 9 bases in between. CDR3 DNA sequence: TGTGCCAGCAGCTTCCTAGGCCGCGAGCAGTACTTC. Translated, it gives CASSFLGREQYF.

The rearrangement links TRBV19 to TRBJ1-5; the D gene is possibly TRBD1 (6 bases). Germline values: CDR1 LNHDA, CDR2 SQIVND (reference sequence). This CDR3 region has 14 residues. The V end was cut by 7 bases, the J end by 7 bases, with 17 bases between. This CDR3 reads CASIGGGSWQPQHF. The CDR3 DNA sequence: TGTGCCAGTATAGGAGGGGGTAGTTGGCAGCCCCAGCATTTT. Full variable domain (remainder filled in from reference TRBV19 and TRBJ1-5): DGGITQSPKYLFRKEGQNVTLSCEQNLNHDAMYWYRQDPGQGLRLIYYSQIVNDFQKGDIAEGYSVSREKKESFPLTVTSAQKNPTAFYLCASIGGGSWQPQHFGDGTRLSIL.

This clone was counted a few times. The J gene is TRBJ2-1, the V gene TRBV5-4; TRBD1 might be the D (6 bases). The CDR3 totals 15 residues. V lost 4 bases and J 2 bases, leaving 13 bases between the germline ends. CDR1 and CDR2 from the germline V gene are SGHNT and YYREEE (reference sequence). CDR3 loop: CASSGGHLTYNEQFF. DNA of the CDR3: TGTGCCAGCAGCGGGGGACACCTTACCTACAATGAGCAGTTCTTC.

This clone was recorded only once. Written as DNA, the CDR3 is TGTGCCAGCAGTTTGGGGACTAGCGGGGGAAGTAATGAGCAGTTCTTC. Protein product: CASSLGTSGGSNEQFF. This chain links TRBV27 with TRBJ2-1; 14 nucleotides align to TRBD2. The V segment lost 3 bases and the J segment 7 bases; nucleotides outside the gene matches: 5. This CDR3 comprises 16 residues. Germline V gene lookup returns CDR1 MNHEY and CDR2 SMNVEV (reference sequence).